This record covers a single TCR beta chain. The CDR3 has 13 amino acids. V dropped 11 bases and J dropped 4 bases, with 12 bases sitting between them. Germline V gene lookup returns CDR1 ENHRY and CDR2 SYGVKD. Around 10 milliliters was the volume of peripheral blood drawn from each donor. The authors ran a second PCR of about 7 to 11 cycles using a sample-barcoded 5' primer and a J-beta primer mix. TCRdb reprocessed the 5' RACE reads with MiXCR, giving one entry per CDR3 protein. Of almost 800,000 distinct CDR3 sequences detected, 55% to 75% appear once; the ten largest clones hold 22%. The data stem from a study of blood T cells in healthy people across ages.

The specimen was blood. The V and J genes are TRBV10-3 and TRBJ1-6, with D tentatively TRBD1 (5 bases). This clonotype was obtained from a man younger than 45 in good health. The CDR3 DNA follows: TGTGCCGGTGGGACCGCGTATAATTCACCCCTCCACTTT. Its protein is CAGGTAYNSPLHF.